This record concerns one T cell receptor beta chain sequence. These data come from a study of blood T cells in healthy people across ages. Caucasian, healthy and from Russia, the donors were aged between about 6 and 90. A second PCR, run for roughly 7 to 12 cycles, used a sample-barcoded 5' primer plus a J-beta primer mix. MiXCR, run by TCRdb on the 5' RACE reads, gives a single entry per CDR3 protein. The data show 600,000 to 850,000 distinct CDR3 sequences, 40% to 45% seen once. The source material was blood. The receptor comes from a woman aged 55-70 years in good health.

In nucleotides, the CDR3 is TGCAGTGCTGACAGGGACGGATCTAATGAAAAACTGTTTTTT. Encoded protein: CSADRDGSNEKLFF. This chain joins TRBV20-1 and TRBJ1-4; 7 bases are shared with TRBD1. In germline, CDR1 is DFQATT, CDR2 SNEGSKA (reference sequence). CDR3 length: 14 amino acids. With V trimmed by 5 bases and J by 3 bases, 6 bases remained unmatched.